The present entry profiles one TCR beta chain with its context. Its antigen is as yet unknown. This sequence may be a read error, since a much larger clone differs from it by one base. Germline CDR1 and CDR2: GTSNPN and SVGIG (reference sequence). The CDR3 length is 12 residues. The entry originates in a study of molecular identifiers for immune sequencing clone quantification. Both previously described methods and listed TCR primers were employed to make bulk TCR libraries. In TCRdb, the PCR reads were re-called with MiXCR into one record per CDR3 protein. The table has around 43,000 distinct CDR3 sequences, about a fifth seen once. Notes on the study in general: Molecules of identical TCR sharing a barcode could underestimate highly expanded clone sizes. Over 99% of effector molecules, but under 1% in naive cells, were held by clones with more than 20 RNA copies.

J is TRBJ1-1 and V is TRBV30; no firm D call. The sequenced material came from naive CD8+ T cells from blood, with Jurkat cell RNA spiked in. Subset defined: FACS-sorted CD8+CD4-CCR7+CD45RA+ naive T cells. This receptor was identified in a human donor in good health. Some libraries in this study had Jurkat cell RNA spiked in. CDR3 in amino acids: CAWGVVGTEAFF. CDR3 nucleotides: TGTGCCTGGGGTGTAGTTGGGACTGAAGCTTTCTTT.